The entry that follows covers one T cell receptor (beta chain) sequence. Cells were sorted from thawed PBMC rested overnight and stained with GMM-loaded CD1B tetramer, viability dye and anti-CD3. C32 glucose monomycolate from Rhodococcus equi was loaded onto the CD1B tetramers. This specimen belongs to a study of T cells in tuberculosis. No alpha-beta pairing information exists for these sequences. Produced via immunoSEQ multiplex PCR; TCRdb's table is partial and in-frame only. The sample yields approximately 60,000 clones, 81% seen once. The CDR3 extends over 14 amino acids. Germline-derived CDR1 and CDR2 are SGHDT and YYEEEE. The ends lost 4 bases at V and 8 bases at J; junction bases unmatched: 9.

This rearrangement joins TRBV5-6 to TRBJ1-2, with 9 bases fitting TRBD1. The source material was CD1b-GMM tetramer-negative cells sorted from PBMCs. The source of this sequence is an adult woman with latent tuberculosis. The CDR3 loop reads CASSRSRTGVGYTF. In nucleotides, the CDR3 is TGTGCCAGCAGCCGCTCCCGGACAGGGGTAGGCTACACCTTC.